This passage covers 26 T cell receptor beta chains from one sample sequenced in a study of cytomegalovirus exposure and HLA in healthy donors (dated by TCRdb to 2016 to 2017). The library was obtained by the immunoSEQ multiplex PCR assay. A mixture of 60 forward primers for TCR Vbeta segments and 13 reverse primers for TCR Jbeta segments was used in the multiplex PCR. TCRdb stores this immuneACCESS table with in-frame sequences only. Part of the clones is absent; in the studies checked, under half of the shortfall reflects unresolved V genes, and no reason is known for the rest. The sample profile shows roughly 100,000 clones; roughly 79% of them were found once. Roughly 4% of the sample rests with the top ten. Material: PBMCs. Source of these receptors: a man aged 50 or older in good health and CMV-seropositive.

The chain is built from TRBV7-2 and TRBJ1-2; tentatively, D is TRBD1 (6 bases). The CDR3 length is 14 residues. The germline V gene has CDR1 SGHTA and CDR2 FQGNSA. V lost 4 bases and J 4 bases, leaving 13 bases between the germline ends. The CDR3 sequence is CASSSGTIGYGYTF. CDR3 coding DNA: TGTGCCAGCAGCTCAGGGACAATCGGCTATGGCTACACCTTC.

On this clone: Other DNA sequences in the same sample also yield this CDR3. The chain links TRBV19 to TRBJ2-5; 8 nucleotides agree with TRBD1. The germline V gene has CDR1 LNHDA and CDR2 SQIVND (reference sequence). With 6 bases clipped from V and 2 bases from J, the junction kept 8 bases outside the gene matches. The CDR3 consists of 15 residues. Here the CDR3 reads CASSTGDRQQETQYF. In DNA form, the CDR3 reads TGTGCCAGTAGCACCGGGGACAGGCAGCAAGAGACCCAGTACTTC.

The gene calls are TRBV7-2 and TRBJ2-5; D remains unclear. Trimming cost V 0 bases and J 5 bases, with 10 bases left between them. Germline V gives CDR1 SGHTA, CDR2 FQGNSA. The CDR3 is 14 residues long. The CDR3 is CASSLAAAFETQYF. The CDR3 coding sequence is TGTGCCAGCAGCTTAGCGGCTGCTTTTGAGACCCAGTACTTC.

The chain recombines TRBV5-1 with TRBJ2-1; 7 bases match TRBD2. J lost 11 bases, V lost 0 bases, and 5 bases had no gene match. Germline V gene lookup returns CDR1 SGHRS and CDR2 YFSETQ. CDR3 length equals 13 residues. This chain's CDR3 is CASSLGPSGKQFF. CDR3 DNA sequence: TGCGCCAGCAGCTTGGGGCCTAGCGGTAAGCAGTTCTTC.

The CDR3 nucleotides are TGTGCCACCAGCAGAGCTCTGGGGATAGCGGACTACAATGAGCAGTTCTTC. Amino acid sequence: CATSRALGIADYNEQFF. The chain employs TRBV15 and TRBJ2-1; perhaps TRBD2 as D (6 bases). V was pared by 1 base and J by 3 bases, with 16 bases between. Per germline, CDR1 LNHNV and CDR2 YYDKDF (reference sequence). This CDR3 comprises 17 residues.

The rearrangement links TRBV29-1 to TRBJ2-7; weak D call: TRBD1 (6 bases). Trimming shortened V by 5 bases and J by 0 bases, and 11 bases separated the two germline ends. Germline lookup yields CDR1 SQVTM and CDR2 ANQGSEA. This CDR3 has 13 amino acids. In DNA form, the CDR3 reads TGCAGCGTTAAGGCAGGGGTCTCCTACGAGCAGTACTTC. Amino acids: CSVKAGVSYEQYF.

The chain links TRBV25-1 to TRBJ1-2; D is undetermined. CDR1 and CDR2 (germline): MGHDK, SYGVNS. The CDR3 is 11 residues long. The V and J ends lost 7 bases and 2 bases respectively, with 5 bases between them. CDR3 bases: TGTGCCAGCACCGGGAACTATGGCTACACCTTC. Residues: CASTGNYGYTF.

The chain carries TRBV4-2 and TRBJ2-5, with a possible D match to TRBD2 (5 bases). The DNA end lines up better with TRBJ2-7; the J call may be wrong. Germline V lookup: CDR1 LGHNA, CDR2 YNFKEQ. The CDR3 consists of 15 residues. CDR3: CASSSSGIGSYEQYF. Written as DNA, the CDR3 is TGTGCCAGCAGCTCGTCGGGGATTGGTTCGTACGAGCAGTACTTC.

The chain's CDR3 is CASSEGRRANYGYTF. For the CDR3, the DNA is TGTGCCAGCAGTGAAGGCAGGCGAGCTAACTATGGCTACACCTTC. This rearrangement joins TRBV2 to TRBJ1-2; D not resolved. Trimming stripped 1 base from V and 0 bases from J, with 9 bases between. The CDR3 has 15 residues. The germline CDR1 and CDR2 sequences are SNHLY and FYNNEI.

In nucleotides, the CDR3 is TGTGCCAGCAAGGCCCCGGAGGGCGGCTACACCTTC. Protein: CASKAPEGGYTF. The J gene is TRBJ1-2, the V gene TRBV6-6; D is undetermined. Trimming shortened V by 7 bases and J by 8 bases, and 14 bases separated the two germline ends. CDR1 and CDR2 (germline): MNHNY, SVGAGI (reference sequence). The CDR3 runs to 12 residues.

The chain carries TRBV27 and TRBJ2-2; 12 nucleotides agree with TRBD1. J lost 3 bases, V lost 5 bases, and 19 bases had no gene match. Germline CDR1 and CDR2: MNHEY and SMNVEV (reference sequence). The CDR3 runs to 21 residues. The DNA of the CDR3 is TGTGCCAGCAGTAAATCCCACGGGACAGGGGGCGTATTAAGGGACACCGGGGAGCTGTTTTTT. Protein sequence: CASSKSHGTGGVLRDTGELFF.

The DNA of the CDR3 is TGCAGCGTTGATAACAATGAGCAGTTCTTC. Translating gives CSVDNNEQFF. The V and J genes are TRBV29-1 and TRBJ2-1; no clear D gene. Germline V gives CDR1 SQVTM, CDR2 ANQGSEA. This CDR3 region has 10 residues. Trimming shortened V by 3 bases and J by 5 bases, and 2 bases separated the two germline ends.

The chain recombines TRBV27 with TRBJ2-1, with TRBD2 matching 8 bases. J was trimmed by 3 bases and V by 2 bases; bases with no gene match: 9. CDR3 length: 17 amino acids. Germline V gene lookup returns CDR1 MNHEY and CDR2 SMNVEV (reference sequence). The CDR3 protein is CASSLRLAGSLYNEQFF. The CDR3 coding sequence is TGTGCCAGCAGTTTAAGGCTAGCGGGCTCTCTCTACAATGAGCAGTTCTTC.

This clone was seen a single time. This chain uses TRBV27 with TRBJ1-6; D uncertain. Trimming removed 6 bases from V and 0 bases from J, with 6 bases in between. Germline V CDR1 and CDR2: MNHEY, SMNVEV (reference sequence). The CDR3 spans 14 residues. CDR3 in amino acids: CASRYSSYNSPLHF. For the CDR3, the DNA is TGTGCCAGCAGGTACAGCTCCTATAATTCACCCCTCCACTTT.

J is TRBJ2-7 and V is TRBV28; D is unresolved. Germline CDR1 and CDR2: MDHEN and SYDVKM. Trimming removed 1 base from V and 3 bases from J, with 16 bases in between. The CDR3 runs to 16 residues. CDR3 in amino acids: CASSLFAFSGGYEQYF. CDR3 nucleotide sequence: TGTGCCAGCAGTTTATTCGCCTTTTCGGGTGGCTACGAGCAGTACTTC.

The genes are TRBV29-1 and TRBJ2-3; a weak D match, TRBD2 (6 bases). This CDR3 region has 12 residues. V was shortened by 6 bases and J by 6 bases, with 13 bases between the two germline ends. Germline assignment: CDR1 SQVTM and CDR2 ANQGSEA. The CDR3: CSVPTSYDTQYF. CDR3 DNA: TGCAGCGTCCCCACTAGCTATGATACGCAGTATTTT.

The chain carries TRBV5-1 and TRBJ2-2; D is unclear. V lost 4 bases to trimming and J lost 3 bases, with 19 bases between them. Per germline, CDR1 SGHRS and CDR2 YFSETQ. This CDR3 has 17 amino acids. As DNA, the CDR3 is TGCGCCAGCAGCCCCACCCCCGGGTCCTCCGACACCGGGGAGCTGTTTTTT. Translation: CASSPTPGSSDTGELFF.

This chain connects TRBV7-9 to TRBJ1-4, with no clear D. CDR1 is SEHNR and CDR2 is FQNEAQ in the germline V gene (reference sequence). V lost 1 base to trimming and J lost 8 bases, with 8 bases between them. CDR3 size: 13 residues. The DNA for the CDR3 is TGTGCCAGCAGCTTAGTGAGTGAGGAAAAACTGTTTTTT. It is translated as CASSLVSEEKLFF.

The CDR3 loop is CASSRNGQATGYGYTF. Here the CDR3 DNA reads TGCGCCAGCAGCAGGAATGGACAGGCGACAGGCTATGGCTACACCTTC. The V and J genes are TRBV5-1 and TRBJ1-2, with TRBD1 identical over 7 bases. This CDR3 has 16 residues. Germline V gene lookup returns CDR1 SGHRS and CDR2 YFSETQ. Losses at the gene ends were 4 bases for V and 4 bases for J; bases not matched to a gene: 13.

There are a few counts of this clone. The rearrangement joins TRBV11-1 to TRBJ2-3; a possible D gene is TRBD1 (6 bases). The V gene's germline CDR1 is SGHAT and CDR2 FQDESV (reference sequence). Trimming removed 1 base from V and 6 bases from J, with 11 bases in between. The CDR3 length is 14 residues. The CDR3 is CASSLDRVGDTQYF. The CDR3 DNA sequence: TGTGCCAGCAGCTTAGACAGGGTGGGGGATACGCAGTATTTT. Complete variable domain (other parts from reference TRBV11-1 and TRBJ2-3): EAEVAQSPRYKITEKSQAVAFWCDPISGHATLYWYRQILGQGPELLVQFQDESVVDDSQLPKDRFSAERLKGVDSTLKIQPAELGDSAMYLCASSLDRVGDTQYFGPGTRLTVL.

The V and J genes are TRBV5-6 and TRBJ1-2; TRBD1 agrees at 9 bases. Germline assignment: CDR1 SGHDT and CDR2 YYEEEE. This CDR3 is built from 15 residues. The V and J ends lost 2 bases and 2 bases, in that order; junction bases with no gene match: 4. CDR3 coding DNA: TGTGCCAGCAGCTTACCCGGGACAGGGAACTATGGCTACACCTTC. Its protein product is CASSLPGTGNYGYTF.

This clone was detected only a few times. The CDR3 nucleotides are TGTGCCAGTAGTATAGTTGGACAGGGGGACTACGAGCAGTACTTC. The encoded protein is CASSIVGQGDYEQYF. The chain carries TRBV19 and TRBJ2-7; TRBD1 matches 10 bases. Germline V gene sequence: CDR1 LNHDA, CDR2 SQIVND (reference sequence). This CDR3 is 15 amino acids long. The V gene end was trimmed by 1 base and the J gene end by 3 bases; junction bases not matched to a gene: 3.

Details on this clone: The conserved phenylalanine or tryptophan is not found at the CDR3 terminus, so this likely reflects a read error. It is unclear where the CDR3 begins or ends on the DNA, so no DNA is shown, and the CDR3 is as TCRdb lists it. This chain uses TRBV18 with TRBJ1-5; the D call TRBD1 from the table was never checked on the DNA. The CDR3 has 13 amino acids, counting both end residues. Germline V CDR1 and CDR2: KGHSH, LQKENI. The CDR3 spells CASSPRSLQTGAR.

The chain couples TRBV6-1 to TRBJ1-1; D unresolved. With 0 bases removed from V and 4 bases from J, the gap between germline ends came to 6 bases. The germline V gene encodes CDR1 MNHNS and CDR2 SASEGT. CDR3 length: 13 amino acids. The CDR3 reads CASSEAQVTEAFF. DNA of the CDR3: TGTGCCAGCAGTGAAGCGCAGGTCACTGAAGCTTTCTTT.

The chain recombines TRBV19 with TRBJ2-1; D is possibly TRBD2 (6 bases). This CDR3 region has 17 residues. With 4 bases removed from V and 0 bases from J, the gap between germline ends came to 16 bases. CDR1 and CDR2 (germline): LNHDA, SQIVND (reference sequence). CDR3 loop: CASSTRSGRSSYNEQFF. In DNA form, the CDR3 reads TGTGCCAGTAGTACGAGGTCAGGGAGGAGCTCCTACAATGAGCAGTTCTTC.

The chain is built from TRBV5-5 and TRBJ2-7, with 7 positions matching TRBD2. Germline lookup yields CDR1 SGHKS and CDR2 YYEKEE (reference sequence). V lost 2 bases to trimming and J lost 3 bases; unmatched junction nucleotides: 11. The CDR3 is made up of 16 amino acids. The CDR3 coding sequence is TGTGCCAGCAGCTTAGGGCGCGGGGGAGAGGGCTACGAGCAGTACTTC. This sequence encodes CASSLGRGGEGYEQYF.